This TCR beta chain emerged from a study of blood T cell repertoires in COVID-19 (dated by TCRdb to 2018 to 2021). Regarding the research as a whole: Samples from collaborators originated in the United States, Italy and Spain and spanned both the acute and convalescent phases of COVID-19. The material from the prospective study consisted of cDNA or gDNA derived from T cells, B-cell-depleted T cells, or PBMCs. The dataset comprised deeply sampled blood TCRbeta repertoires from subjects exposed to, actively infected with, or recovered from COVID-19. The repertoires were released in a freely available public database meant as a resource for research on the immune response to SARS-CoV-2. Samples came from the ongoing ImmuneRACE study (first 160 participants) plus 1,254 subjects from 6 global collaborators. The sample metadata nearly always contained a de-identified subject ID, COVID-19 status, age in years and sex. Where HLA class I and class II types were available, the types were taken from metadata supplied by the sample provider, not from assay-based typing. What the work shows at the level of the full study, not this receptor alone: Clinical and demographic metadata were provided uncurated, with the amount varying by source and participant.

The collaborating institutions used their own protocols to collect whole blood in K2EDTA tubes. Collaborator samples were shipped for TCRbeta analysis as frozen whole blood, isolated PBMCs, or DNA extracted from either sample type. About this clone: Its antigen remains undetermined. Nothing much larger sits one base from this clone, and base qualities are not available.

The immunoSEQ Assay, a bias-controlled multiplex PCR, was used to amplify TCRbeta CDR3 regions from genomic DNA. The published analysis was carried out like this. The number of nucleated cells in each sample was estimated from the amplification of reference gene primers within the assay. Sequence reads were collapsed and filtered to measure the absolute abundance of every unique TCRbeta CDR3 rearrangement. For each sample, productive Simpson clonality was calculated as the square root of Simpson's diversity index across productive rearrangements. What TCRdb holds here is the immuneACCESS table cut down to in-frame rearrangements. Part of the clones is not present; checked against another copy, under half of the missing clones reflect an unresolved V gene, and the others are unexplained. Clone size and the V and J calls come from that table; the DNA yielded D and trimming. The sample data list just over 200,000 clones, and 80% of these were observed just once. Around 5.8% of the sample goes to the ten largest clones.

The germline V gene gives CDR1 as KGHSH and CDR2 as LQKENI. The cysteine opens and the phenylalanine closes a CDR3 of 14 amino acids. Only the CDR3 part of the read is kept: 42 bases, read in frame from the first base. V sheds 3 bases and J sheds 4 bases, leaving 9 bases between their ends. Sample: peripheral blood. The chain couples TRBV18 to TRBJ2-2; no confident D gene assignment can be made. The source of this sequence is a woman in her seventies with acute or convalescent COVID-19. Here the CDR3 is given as CASSPELSTGELFF. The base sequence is TGTGCCAGCTCACCCGAGCTTTCCACCGGGGAGCTGTTTTTT.